One sample yielded the 7 T cell receptor beta chains listed below, sequenced in a study of blood T cells in healthy people across ages. A J-beta primer mix and a sample-barcoded 5' primer were used in a second PCR of about 7 to 12 cycles. Using its own MiXCR run on the 5' RACE reads, TCRdb lists one record per CDR3 protein. The repertoire holds approximately 1,700,000 distinct CDR3 sequences, with about two fifths as singletons. The sample was blood. The receptor source for this set is a human donor in good health.

This clonotype came up once. The rearrangement joins TRBV5-1 to TRBJ2-3; 7 nucleotides line up with TRBD1. Unmatched junction bases numbered 10, after V lost 4 bases and J lost 2 bases. The CDR3 is 16 amino acids. The germline V gene encodes CDR1 SGHRS and CDR2 YFSETQ. The DNA for the CDR3 is TGCGCCAGCAGCCCACAACCGGGACAGATCACAGATACGCAGTATTTT. Its protein product is CASSPQPGQITDTQYF.

This clonotype showed up just a few times. The V gene is TRBV20-1, the J gene TRBJ2-4, with 7 bases that match TRBD1. The J call is in doubt because the DNA end fits TRBJ2-7 better. The CDR3 runs 14 residues. Germline V gene data show CDR1 as DFQATT and CDR2 as SNEGSKA (reference sequence). The CDR3 loop reads CSASRGRGSYEQYF. DNA for the CDR3: TGCAGTGCTAGTCGGGGCAGGGGGAGCTACGAGCAGTACTTC.

The CDR3 region is CSTPRTDSYEQYF. The CDR3 coding sequence is TGCAGTACTCCTCGGACTGACTCCTACGAGCAGTACTTC. The chain links TRBV20-1 to TRBJ2-4, with D possibly matching TRBD2 (5 bases). Near its end, the DNA agrees better with TRBJ2-7, so the J call may be wrong. The CDR3 covers 13 residues. Germline V gene data show CDR1 as DFQATT and CDR2 as SNEGSKA (reference sequence).

Turning to this clonotype: Its ends do not fully match the called genes, so a read error is possible. The genes are TRBV20-1 and TRBJ2-1; no definite D call. The CDR3 is 14 amino acids. Germline V gives CDR1 DFQATT, CDR2 SNEGSKA (reference sequence). CDR3 region: CSAGDQLSYNEQFF. CDR3 coding DNA: TGCAGTGCTGGAGATCAACTCTCCTACAATGAGCAGTTCTTC.

This clonotype has a handful of counts. The rearrangement uses TRBV29-1 and TRBJ2-1; possibly TRBD2 for D (7 bases). V lost 4 bases and J lost 5, with 12 bases in between. The CDR3 has 13 residues. CDR1 and CDR2 from the germline V gene are SQVTM and ANQGSEA. Here the CDR3 reads CSVARGGHNEQFF. DNA of the CDR3: TGCAGCGTTGCAAGGGGGGGACACAATGAGCAGTTCTTC.

The rearrangement joins TRBV7-9 to TRBJ2-1, with 7 nucleotides matching TRBD1. The germline CDR1 and CDR2 sequences are SEHNR and FQNEAQ (reference sequence). The CDR3 covers 15 residues. Germline trimming cut 5 bases from V and 10 bases from J; bases unmatched to any gene: 14. Here the CDR3 DNA reads TGTGCCAGCAGCCCACCCTTGACAGGGTTCTACGAGCAGTTCTTC. Translated: CASSPPLTGFYEQFF.

The chain is built from TRBV3-1 and TRBJ1-2; D unclear. V was cut by 0 bases and J by 1 base, with 12 bases left in between. CDR1 is LGHDT and CDR2 is YNNKEL in the germline V gene (reference sequence). This CDR3 spans 16 amino acids. The CDR3 region is CASSQDWQARNYGYTF. The CDR3 coding sequence is TGTGCCAGCAGCCAAGACTGGCAGGCGCGTAACTATGGCTACACCTTC.